Here is one T cell receptor beta chain with its context. This receptor's antigen is unknown. No per-base quality is available; no much larger clone lies one base away. The source of the sample is a study of blood T cell repertoires in COVID-19 (dated by TCRdb to the early 2020s). With regard to the full study: Samples from collaborators originated in the United States, Italy and Spain and spanned both the acute and convalescent phases of COVID-19. Where available, HLA class I and class II types were taken from metadata supplied by the sample provider and were not determined by assay-based typing. The material from the prospective study consisted of cDNA or gDNA derived from T cells, B-cell-depleted T cells, or PBMCs. The dataset comprised deeply sampled blood TCRbeta repertoires from subjects exposed to, actively infected with, or recovered from COVID-19. Samples were obtained from the ongoing ImmuneRACE study (first 160 participants) and from roughly 1,300 subjects provided by 6 global collaborators. The repertoires were released in a freely available public database intended as a resource for research on the immune response to SARS-CoV-2. A de-identified subject ID, COVID-19 status, age in years and sex were almost always included in the sample metadata.

Enrolling through a virtual design, the prospective study's participants ranged in age from roughly 18 to 95 years and lived across 24 United States geographic areas. In the prospective study, cohorts were assigned on the basis of participant-reported clinical history obtained from a screening survey and a study questionnaire. In the prospective study, whole blood, serum and a nasopharyngeal or oropharyngeal swab were collected from each participant by mobile phlebotomists. Participants in the prospective study had the option to provide additional blood draws and questionnaires over a roughly 2-month period. Before DNA extraction, prospective study blood samples were shipped either frozen or at room temperature. The research as a whole found: The quantity of clinical and demographic metadata differed by source and by participant and was supplied without curation.

The immunoSEQ Assay, a bias-controlled multiplex PCR, was used to amplify TCRbeta CDR3 regions from genomic DNA. Under the source paper's analysis protocol: The number of nucleated cells in each sample was estimated by amplification of reference gene primers within the assay. To quantify the absolute abundance of each unique TCRbeta CDR3 rearrangement, sequence reads were collapsed and filtered. For each sample, productive Simpson clonality was calculated as the square root of Simpson's diversity index across productive rearrangements. Entries here come from immuneACCESS through TCRdb and include only in-frame sequences with V and J called. Some clones fail to appear in such tables; in the studies checked, an unresolved V gene covers under half of the shortfall, and the cause of the remainder is unknown. The V and J calls and clone size were taken over from that table, and D and trimming were inferred from the DNA. The sample table holds approximately 250,000 clones, of which approximately 90% were seen once. Roughly 1.2% of the sample belongs to the ten largest clones.

Compared with germline, V lacks 3 bases and J lacks 0 bases; bases without a gene match: 5. The CDR3 covers 16 residues, taking in both the cysteine and the phenylalanine. The kept DNA is CDR3 alone, 48 bases in frame from the first base. CDR1 and CDR2, looked up from the germline V gene (reference sequence), are PRHDT and FYEKMQ. Sequenced: PBMCs or T cells enriched from blood (not recorded which). This receptor was identified in a woman between 40 and 55 years old with acute COVID-19. The V and J genes are TRBV13 and TRBJ1-3; 7 central nucleotides agree with TRBD1. The CDR3 protein sequence reads: CASSFDRAYSGNTIYF. The DNA sequence follows: TGTGCCAGCAGCTTTGACAGGGCCTACTCTGGAAACACCATATATTTT.